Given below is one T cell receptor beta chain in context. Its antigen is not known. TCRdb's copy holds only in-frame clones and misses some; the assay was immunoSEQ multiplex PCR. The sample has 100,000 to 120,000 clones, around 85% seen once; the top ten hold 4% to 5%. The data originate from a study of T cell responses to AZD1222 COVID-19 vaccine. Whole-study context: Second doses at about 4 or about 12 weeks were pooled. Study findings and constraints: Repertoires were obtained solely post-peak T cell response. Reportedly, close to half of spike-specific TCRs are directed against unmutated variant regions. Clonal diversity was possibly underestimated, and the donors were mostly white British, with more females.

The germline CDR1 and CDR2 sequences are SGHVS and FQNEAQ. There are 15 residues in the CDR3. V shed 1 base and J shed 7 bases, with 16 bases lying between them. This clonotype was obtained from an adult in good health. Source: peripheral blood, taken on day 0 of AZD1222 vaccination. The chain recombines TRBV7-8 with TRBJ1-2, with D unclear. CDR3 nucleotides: TGTGCCAGCAGCTTAGGATCCGGTACGGCTAGTGGCTACACCTTC. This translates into CASSLGSGTASGYTF.